The entry below gives a single T cell receptor beta chain sequence along with its context. J lost 4 bases, V lost 3 bases, and 5 bases had no gene match. CDR3 length: 15 residues. The germline V gene has CDR1 SQVTM and CDR2 ANQGSEA. The data were taken from a study of blood T cell repertoires in COVID-19. Overall study context: Both acute and convalescent COVID-19 samples were obtained from the United States, Italy and Spain.

Study processing details: Reference gene primer amplification in the assay estimated nucleated cell counts. Sequenced by immunoSEQ multiplex PCR; TCRdb stores in-frame clones only, minus some. V and J calls and clone size are as listed in that table; D and trimming were resolved from the DNA. The sample includes roughly 230,000 clones, approximately 83% seen only once; the top ten take about 3.5%. Sequenced sample: PBMCs or T cells enriched from blood (not recorded which). The gene calls are TRBV29-1 and TRBJ2-2; 10 positions match TRBD2. The TCR originated in a man aged 45 to 65 who had recovered from COVID-19. CDR3 amino acids: CSVDRTSGSTGELFF. The CDR3 DNA is TGCAGCGTTGATCGGACTAGCGGTAGCACCGGGGAGCTGTTTTTT.